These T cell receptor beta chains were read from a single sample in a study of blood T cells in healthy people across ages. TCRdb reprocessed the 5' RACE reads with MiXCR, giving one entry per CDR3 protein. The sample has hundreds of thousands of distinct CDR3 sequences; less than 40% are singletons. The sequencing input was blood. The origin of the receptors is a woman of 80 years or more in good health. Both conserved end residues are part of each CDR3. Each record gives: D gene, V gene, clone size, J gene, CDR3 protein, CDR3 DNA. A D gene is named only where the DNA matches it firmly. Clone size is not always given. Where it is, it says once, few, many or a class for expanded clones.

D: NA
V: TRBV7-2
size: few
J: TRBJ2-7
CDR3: CASSKSGDSYEQYF
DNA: TGTGCCAGCAGCAAAAGCGGGGACAGCTACGAGCAGTACTTC

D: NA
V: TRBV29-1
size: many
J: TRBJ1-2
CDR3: CSDRDGNYGYTF
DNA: TGCAGCGACCGGGACGGGAACTATGGCTACACCTTC

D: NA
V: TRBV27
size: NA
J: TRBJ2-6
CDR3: CASSDRLSSGANVLTF
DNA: TGTGCCAGCAGTGACAGGCTAAGCTCTGGGGCCAACGTCCTGACTTTC

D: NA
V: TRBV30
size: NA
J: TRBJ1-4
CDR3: CAWSRGADEKLFF
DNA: TGTGCCTGGAGTCGGGGGGCGGATGAAAAACTGTTTTTT

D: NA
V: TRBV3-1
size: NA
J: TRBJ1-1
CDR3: CASSQGLYTEAFF
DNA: TGTGCCAGCAGCCAAGGACTGTACACTGAAGCTTTCTTT

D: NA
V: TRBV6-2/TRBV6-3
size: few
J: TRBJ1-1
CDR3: CASSSSGGRTEAFF
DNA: NA

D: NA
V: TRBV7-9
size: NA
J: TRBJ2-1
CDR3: CASIQGRGGDAYNEQFF
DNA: TGTGCCAGCATCCAGGGGAGAGGGGGGGACGCCTACAATGAGCAGTTCTTC

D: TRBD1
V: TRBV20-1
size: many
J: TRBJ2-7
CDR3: CSARKGQTYEQYF
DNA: TGCAGTGCTAGAAAGGGACAGACCTACGAGCAGTACTTC

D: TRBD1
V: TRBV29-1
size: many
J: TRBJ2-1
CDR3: CSAEYRDRGPNEQFF
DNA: TGCAGCGCTGAATACCGGGACAGGGGACCCAATGAGCAGTTCTTC

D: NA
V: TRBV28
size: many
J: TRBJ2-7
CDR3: CASSWGGLGEQYF
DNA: TGTGCCAGCAGTTGGGGGGGCTTGGGAGAGCAGTACTTC

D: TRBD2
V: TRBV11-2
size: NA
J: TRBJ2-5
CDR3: CASSLRGAGGETQYF
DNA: TGTGCCAGCAGCTTACGGGGAGCGGGGGGTGAGACCCAGTACTTC

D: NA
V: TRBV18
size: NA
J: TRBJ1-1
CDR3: CASSLWSGDFDEAFF
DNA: TGTGCCAGCTCATTGTGGTCGGGGGATTTTGATGAAGCTTTCTTT

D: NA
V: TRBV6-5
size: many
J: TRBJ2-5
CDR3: CASSYSDSLQETQYF
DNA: TGTGCCAGCAGTTACTCGGACAGCCTACAAGAGACCCAGTACTTC

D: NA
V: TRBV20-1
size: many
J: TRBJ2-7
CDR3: CSARDKGSNYEQYF
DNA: TGCAGTGCTAGAGATAAGGGCAGCAACTACGAGCAGTACTTC

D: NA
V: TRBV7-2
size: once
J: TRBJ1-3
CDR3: CASSLGGGGLRSTIYF
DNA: TGTGCCAGCAGCTTAGGCGGCGGGGGTCTGCGAAGCACCATATATTTT

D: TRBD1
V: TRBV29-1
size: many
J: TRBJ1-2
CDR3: CSAHAGQGYTF
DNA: TGCAGCGCCCATGCGGGACAGGGCTACACCTTC

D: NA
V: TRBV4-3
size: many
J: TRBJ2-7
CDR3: CASSQDTGRDEQYF
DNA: TGCGCCAGCAGCCAAGATACGGGCCGGGACGAGCAGTACTTC

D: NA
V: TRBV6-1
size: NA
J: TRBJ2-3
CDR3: CASIPIQRTDTQYF
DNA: TGTGCCAGCATTCCCATCCAACGCACAGATACGCAGTATTTT